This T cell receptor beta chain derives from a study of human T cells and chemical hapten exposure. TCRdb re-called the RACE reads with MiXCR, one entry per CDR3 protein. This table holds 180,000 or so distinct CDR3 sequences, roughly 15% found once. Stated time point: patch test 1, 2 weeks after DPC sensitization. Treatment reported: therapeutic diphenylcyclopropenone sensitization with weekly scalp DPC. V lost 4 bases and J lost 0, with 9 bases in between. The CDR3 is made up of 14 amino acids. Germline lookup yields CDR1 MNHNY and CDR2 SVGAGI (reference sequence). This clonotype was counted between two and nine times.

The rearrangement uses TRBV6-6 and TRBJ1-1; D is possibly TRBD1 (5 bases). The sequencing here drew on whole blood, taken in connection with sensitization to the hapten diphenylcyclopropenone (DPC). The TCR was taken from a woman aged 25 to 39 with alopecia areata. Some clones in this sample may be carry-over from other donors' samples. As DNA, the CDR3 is TGTGCCAGCAGTTCCAGGGTTATGAACACTGAAGCTTTCTTT. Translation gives CASSSRVMNTEAFF.